What follows is one TCR beta chain and its context. Its antigen is not identified. The sample has other DNA sequences that encode this CDR3 too. The data are from a study of cytomegalovirus exposure and HLA in healthy donors. Study information: A prior study identified just under 120 million unique TCR beta sequences from 200 million or so T cells. Study results and caveats: With later analysis, a missense DCLRE1C variant became linked to TCR beta V- and J-gene trimming. The productive fraction for most TCR beta V segments was about 87% or about 30% in an earlier analysis.

CDR1 SEHNR and CDR2 FQNEAQ come from the germline V gene (reference sequence). With V trimmed by 4 bases and J by 6 bases, 3 bases remained unmatched. The CDR3 covers 12 residues. The PCR was carried out with 60 Vbeta primers and 13 Jbeta primers. Some clones are missing from TCRdb's copy, which holds only in-frame ones; the method was immunoSEQ multiplex PCR. This table has over 95,000 clones, around 68% appearing once. This TCR was recovered from a woman aged 40-49 years in good health and CMV-seropositive. Material: PBMCs. This chain uses TRBV7-9 with TRBJ2-7; TRBD2 matches 7 bases. DNA of the CDR3: TGTGCCAGCAGCTGGGGGAGGGCCGAGCAGTACTTC. This codes for CASSWGRAEQYF.